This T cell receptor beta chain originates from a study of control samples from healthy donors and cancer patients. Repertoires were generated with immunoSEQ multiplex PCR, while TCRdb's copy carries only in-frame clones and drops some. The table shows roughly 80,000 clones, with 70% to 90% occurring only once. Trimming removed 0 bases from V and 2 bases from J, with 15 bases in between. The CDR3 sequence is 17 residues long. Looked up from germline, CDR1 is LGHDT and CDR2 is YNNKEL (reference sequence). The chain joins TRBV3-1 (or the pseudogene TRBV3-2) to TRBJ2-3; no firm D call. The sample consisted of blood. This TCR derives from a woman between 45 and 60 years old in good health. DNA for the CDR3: TGTGCCAGCAGCCAAGATTATTCAGGCCTTGCCACAGATACGCAGTATTTT. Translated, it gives CASSQDYSGLATDTQYF.